This is a list of T cell receptor beta chains from one sample in a study of T cell responses to AZD1222 COVID-19 vaccine. Profiled with immunoSEQ multiplex PCR; TCRdb holds only in-frame clones, not every one. Of some 150,000 clones listed, 85% to 95% are singletons. Source: peripheral blood, taken on day 0 of AZD1222 vaccination. The receptor source for this set is an adult in good health. The CDR3 runs from the conserved cysteine through the conserved F or W. Each record gives: clone size, V gene, CDR3 protein. Not every row has a clone size; where given, it reads once, few, many or a size class.

NA TRBV6-2/TRBV6-3 CASSQTTGVSGYTF
NA TRBV6-2/TRBV6-3 CASSYSPSGSNEQFF
few TRBV5-6 CASSLEGVPGYTF
NA TRBV3-1/TRBV3-2 CASSQDGGGAFF
NA TRBV5-5 CASSLEAGTPLTYGYTF
NA TRBV18 CASSPIVGQGQEKLFF
NA TRBV5-1 CASRGSYEQYF
NA TRBV11-3 CASSPSGKWNEQFF
NA TRBV6-6 CASSGSMGQARTARSYEQYF
NA TRBV5-1 CASSLGGDAGYTF
NA TRBV11-2 CASSLDRGLVLGLDNSPLHF
NA TRBV11-3 CASSLTGVSYNEQFF
NA TRBV4-1 CASSHEDGYEQYF
once TRBV2 CASRVSWAVSNQPQHF
NA TRBV19 CASTLGGFLNYGYTF
NA TRBV19 CASSTHGQAAGETQYF
NA TRBV12-1 CASSLTSGRRRSTDTQYF
NA TRBV19 CASRRGGYQPQHF
NA TRBV19 CASSISQVASYTEAFF
NA TRBV12-3/TRBV12-4 CASSAGLYGYTF
NA TRBV18 CASSPPVGGANQETQYF
NA TRBV19 CASSIMPQGHYGYTF
NA TRBV3-1/TRBV3-2 CASSARGSGRATDTQYF
NA TRBV24-1 CATSDRDLLDEQFF
NA TRBV5-5 CASSYNSRDPPSYGYTF
once TRBV5-1 CASSPDAYDNSPLHF
NA TRBV7-2 CASRPGQGLYEQYF
NA TRBV5-4 CASSRSGQGYYGYTF
NA TRBV14 CASSQGEGGYNYGYTF
NA TRBV30 CAWSLGLSNQPQHF